Here is one T cell receptor (beta chain) with its context. Per germline, CDR1 SGHTA and CDR2 FQGNSA. The CDR3 is 15 residues long. Trimming took off 5 bases at V and 4 bases at J, with 15 bases between the two ends. The source of the sample is a study of blood T cell repertoires in COVID-19. Study-level information: Acute and convalescent COVID-19 specimens originated in the United States, Italy and Spain.

Per the original data handling: Nucleated cell number was recorded as an estimate derived from reference gene primer amplification. Using immunoSEQ multiplex PCR, the repertoire was profiled, and TCRdb retains in-frame clones only, with some absent. From that table come the V and J calls and clone size; the DNA was used to work out D and trimming. The sample lists fewer than 250,000 clones, nearly 85% seen once, with around 5.5% in the top ten. Sequenced: peripheral blood. The chain combines TRBV7-2 with TRBJ2-1; tentatively, D is TRBD2 (7 bases). The sequence was collected from a human donor in a cohort sampled during active COVID-19. In DNA, the CDR3 is TGTGCCAGCAGCCGTCGGGGGGCGGGTTACAATGAGCAGTTCTTC. Protein: CASSRRGAGYNEQFF.